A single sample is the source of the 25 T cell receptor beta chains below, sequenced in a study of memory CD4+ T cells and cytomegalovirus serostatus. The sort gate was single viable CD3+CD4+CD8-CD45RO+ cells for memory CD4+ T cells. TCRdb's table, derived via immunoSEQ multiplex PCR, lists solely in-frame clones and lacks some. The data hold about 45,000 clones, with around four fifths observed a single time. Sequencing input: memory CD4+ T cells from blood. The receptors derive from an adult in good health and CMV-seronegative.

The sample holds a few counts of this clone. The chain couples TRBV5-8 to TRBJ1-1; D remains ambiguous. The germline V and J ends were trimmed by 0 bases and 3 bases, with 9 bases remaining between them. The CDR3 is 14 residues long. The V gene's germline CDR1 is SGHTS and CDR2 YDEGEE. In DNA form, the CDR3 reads TGTGCCAGCAGCTTGGGGATCGCAGACACTGAAGCTTTCTTT. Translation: CASSLGIADTEAFF.

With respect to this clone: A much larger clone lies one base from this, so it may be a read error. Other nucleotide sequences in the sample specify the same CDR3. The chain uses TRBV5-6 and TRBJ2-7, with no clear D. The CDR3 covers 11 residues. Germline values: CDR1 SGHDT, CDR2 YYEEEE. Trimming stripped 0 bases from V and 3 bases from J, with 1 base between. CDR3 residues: CASSLGYEQYF. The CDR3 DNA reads TGTGCCAGCAGCTTGGGCTACGAGCAGTACTTC.

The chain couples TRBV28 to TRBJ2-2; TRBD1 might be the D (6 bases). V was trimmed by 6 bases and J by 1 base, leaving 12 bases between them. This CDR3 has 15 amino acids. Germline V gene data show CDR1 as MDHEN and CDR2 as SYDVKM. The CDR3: CASRRVTGNTGELFF. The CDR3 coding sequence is TGTGCCAGCAGGCGGGTGACAGGGAACACCGGGGAGCTGTTTTTT.

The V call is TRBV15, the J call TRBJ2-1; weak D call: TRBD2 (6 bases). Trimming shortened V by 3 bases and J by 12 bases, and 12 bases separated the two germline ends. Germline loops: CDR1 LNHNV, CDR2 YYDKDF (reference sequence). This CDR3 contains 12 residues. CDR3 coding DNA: TGTGCCACCAGCAGGTATTTGGAGGGGCAGTTCTTC. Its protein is CATSRYLEGQFF.

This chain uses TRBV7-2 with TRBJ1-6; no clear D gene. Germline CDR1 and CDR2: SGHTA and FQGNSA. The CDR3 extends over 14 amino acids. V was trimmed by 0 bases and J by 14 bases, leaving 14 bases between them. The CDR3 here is CASSLAMESAALHF. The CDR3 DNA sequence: TGTGCCAGCAGCTTAGCGATGGAGTCAGCTGCCCTCCACTTT.

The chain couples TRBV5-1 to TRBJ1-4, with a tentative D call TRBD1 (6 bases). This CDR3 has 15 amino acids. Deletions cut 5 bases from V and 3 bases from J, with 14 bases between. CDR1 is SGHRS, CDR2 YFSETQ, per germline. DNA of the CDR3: TGCGCCAGCAGGTCGAATTACAGGGCTAATGAAAAACTGTTTTTT. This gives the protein CASRSNYRANEKLFF. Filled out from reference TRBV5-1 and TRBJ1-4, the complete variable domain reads KAGVTQTPRYLIKTRGQQVTLSCSPISGHRSVSWYQQTPGQGLQFLFEYFSETQRNKGNFPGRFSGRQFSNSRSEMNVSTLELGDSALYLCASRSNYRANEKLFFGSGTQLSVL.

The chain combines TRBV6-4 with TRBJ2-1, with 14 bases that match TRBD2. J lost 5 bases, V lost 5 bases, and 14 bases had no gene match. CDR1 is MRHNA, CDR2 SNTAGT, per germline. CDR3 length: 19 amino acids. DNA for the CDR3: TGTGCCAGCAGTCGAGGTCCCGGGACTAGCGGGAGCAGAAACAATGAGCAGTTCTTC. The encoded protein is CASSRGPGTSGSRNNEQFF.

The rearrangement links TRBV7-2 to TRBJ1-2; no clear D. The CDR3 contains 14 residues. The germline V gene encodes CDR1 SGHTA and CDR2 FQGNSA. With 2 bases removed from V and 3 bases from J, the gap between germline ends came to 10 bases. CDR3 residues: CASSLTPGDYGYTF. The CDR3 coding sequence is TGTGCCAGCAGCTTAACCCCGGGAGACTATGGCTACACCTTC. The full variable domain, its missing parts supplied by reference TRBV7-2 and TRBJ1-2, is GAGVSQSPSNKVTEKGKDVELRCDPISGHTALYWYRQSLGQGLEFLIYFQGNSAPDKSGLPSDRFSAERTGGSVSTLTIQRTQQEDSAVYLCASSLTPGDYGYTFGSGTRLTVV.

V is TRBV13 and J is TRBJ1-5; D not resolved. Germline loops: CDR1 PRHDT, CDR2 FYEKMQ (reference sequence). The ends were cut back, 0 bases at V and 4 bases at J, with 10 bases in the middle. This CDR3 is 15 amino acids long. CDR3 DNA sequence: TGTGCCAGCAGCTTAGGCCAAGGGAGTAATCAGCCCCAGCATTTT. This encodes CASSLGQGSNQPQHF.

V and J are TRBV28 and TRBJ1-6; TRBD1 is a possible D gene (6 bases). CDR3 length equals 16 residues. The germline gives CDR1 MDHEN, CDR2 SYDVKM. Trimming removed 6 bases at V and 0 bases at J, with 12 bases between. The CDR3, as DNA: TGTGCCAGCAGCCCAATGGACAGCTCCTATAATTCACCCCTCCACTTT. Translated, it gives CASSPMDSSYNSPLHF.

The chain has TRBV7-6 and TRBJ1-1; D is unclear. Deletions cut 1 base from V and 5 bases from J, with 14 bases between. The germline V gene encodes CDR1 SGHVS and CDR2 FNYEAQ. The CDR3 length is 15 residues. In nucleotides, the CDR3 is TGTGCCAGCAGCTTAGTGTCAGCTCAAGGGACTGAAGCTTTCTTT. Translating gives CASSLVSAQGTEAFF.

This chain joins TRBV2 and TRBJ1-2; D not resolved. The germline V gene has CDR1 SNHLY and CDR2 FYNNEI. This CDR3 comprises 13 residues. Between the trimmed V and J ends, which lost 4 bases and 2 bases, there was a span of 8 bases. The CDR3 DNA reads TGTGCCAGCAGTGTCCAGGTGAACTATGGCTACACCTTC. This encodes CASSVQVNYGYTF. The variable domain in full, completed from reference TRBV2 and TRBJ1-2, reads EPEVTQTPSHQVTQMGQEVILRCVPISNHLYFYWYRQILGQKVEFLVSFYNNEISEKSEIFDDQFSVERPDGSNFTLKIRSTKLEDSAMYFCASSVQVNYGYTFGSGTRLTVV.

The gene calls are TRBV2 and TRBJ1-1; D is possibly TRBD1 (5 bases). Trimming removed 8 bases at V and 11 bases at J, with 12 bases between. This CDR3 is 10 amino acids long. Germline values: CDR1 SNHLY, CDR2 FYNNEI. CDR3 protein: CASGGRVAFF. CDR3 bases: TGTGCCAGCGGGGGAAGGGTGGCTTTCTTT.

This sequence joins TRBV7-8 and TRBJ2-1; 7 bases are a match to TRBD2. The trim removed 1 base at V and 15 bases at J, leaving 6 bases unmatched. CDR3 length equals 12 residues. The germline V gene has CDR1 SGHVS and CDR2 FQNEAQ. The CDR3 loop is CASSLGAGPGFF. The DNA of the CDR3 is TGTGCCAGCAGCTTAGGAGCGGGACCCGGGTTCTTC. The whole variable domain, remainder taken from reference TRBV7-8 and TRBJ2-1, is GAGVSQSPRYKVAKRGQDVALRCDPISGHVSLFWYQQALGQGPEFLTYFQNEAQLDKSGLPSDRFFAERPEGSVSTLKIQRTQQEDSAVYLCASSLGAGPGFFGPGTRLTVL.

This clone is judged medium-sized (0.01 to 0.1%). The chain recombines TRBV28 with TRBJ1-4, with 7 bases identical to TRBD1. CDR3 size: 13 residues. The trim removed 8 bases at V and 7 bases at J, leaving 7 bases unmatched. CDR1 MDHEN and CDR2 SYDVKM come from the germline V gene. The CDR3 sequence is CASSGTVGEKLFF. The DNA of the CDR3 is TGTGCCAGCTCCGGGACAGTGGGTGAAAAACTGTTTTTT.

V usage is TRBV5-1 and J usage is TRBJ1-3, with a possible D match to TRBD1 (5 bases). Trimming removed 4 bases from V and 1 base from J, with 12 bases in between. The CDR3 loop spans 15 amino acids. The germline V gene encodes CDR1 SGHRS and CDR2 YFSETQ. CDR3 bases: TGCGCCAGCAGCAATGGGGGGGGATCTGGAAACACCATATATTTT. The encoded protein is CASSNGGGSGNTIYF.

DNA of the CDR3: TGTGCCAGCTCACCGAAAACAGACCTGAACACCGGGGAGCTGTTTTTT. This gives the protein CASSPKTDLNTGELFF. The chain employs TRBV18 and TRBJ2-2; D gene uncertain. Trimming took 3 bases from V and 1 from J, leaving 12 bases between them. Germline CDR1 is KGHSH and CDR2 is LQKENI. The CDR3 runs 16 residues.

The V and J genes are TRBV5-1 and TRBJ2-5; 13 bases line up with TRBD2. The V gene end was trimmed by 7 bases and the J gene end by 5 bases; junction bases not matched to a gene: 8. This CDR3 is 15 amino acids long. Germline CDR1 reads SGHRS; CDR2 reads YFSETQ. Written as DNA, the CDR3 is TGCGCCAGCGCTTGGACTAGCGGGGGTGGGGAGACCCAGTACTTC. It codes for CASAWTSGGGETQYF. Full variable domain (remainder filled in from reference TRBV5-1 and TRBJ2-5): KAGVTQTPRYLIKTRGQQVTLSCSPISGHRSVSWYQQTPGQGLQFLFEYFSETQRNKGNFPGRFSGRQFSNSRSEMNVSTLELGDSALYLCASAWTSGGGETQYFGPGTRLLVL.

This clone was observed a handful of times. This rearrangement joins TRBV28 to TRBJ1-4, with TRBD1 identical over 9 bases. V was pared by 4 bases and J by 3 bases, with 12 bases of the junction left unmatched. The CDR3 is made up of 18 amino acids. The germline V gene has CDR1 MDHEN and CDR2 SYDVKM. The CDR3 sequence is CASSSSLHRGLPNEKLFF. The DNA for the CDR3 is TGTGCCAGCAGTTCCTCGCTGCACAGGGGGCTACCTAATGAAAAACTGTTTTTT.

Here the CDR3 reads CASSGGRGIRTGYTF. CDR3 bases: TGTGCCAGCAGTGGAGGAAGGGGGATTCGAACCGGCTACACCTTC. The V and J genes are TRBV2 and TRBJ1-2; D may be TRBD1 (6 bases). CDR3 length: 15 amino acids. In germline, CDR1 is SNHLY, CDR2 FYNNEI. The ends were cut back, 4 bases at V and 8 bases at J, with 20 bases in the middle.

The DNA for the CDR3 is TGTGCCAGCAGCTCGTCACCGGGACGAGGGAACACTGAAGCTTTCTTT. Translated: CASSSSPGRGNTEAFF. The chain combines TRBV7-2 with TRBJ1-1; possibly TRBD1 for D (5 bases). This CDR3 contains 16 residues. Germline V gene lookup returns CDR1 SGHTA and CDR2 FQGNSA. Between the trimmed V and J ends, which lost 4 bases and 1 base, there was a span of 16 bases.

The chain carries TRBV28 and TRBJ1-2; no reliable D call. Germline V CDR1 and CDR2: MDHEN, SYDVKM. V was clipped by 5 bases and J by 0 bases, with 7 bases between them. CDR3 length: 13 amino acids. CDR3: CASSPPANYGYTF. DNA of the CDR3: TGTGCCAGCAGTCCGCCGGCTAACTATGGCTACACCTTC.

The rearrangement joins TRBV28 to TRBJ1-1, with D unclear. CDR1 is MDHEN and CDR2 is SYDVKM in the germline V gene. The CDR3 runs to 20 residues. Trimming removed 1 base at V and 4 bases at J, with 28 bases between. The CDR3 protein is CASSLYLIFGVVQETTEAFF. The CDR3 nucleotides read TGTGCCAGCAGTTTATATTTAATTTTCGGGGTTGTCCAGGAGACCACTGAAGCTTTCTTT.

In DNA, the CDR3 is TGTGCCAGCTCACGGATTCAGGACACCGGGGAGCTGTTTTTT. This encodes CASSRIQDTGELFF. V usage is TRBV18 and J usage is TRBJ2-2, with unresolved D. V was clipped by 4 bases and J by 3 bases, with 9 bases between them. This CDR3 contains 14 residues. The germline gives CDR1 KGHSH, CDR2 LQKENI.

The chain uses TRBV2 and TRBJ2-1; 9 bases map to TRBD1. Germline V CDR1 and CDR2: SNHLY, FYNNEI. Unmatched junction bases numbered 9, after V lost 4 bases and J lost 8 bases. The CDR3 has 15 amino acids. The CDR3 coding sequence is TGTGCCAGCAGTGCCGGGACAGGGCCTAGAGATGAGCAGTTCTTC. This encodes CASSAGTGPRDEQFF.